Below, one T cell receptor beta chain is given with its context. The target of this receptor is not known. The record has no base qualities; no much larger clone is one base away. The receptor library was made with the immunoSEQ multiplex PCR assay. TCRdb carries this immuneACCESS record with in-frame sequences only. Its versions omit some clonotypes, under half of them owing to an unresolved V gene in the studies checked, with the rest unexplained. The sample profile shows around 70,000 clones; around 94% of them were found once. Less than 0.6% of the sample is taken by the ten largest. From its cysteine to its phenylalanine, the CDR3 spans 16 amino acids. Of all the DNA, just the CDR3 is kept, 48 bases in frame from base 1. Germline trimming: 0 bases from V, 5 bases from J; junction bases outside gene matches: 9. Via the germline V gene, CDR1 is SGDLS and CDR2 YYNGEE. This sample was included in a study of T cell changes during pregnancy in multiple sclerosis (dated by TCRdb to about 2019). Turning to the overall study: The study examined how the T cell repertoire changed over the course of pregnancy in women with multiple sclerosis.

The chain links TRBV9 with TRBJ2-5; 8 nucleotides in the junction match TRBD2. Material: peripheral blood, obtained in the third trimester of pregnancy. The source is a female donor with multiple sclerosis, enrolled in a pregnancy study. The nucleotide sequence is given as TGTGCCAGCAGCGTAGTCCACGGGGGGGCCTCTGAGACCCAGTACTTC. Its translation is CASSVVHGGASETQYF.